Each of the 31 T cell receptor beta chains below was sequenced from the same sample in a study of blood T cells in healthy people across ages (dated by TCRdb to about 2015). The receptor library was made with 5' RACE. Data came from an Illumina HiSeq 2500. The second PCR ran for roughly 6 to 11 cycles and used a J-beta primer mix along with a sample-barcoded 5' primer. The public sequencing data were trimmed at Q25 with fastp and processed into clonotypes with MiXCR by TCRdb, which kept only in-frame beta chains. A single entry per CDR3 protein holds the most common genes and DNA from its merged rows. This sample is represented by hundreds of thousands of distinct CDR3 sequences; 55% to 75% of them were singletons. In total, the top ten clones hold about 20% of the sample. The material sequenced was blood. Source of these receptors: a man under 40 in good health.

The chain employs TRBV7-2 and TRBJ2-7; 9 bases agree with TRBD2. The germline V gene encodes CDR1 SGHTA and CDR2 FQGNSA. The CDR3 runs 15 residues. J was trimmed by 5 bases and V by 2 bases; bases with no gene match: 7. The CDR3 is CASSLIAGGPNEQYF. CDR3 DNA: TGTGCCAGCAGCTTAATCGCGGGGGGGCCGAACGAGCAGTACTTC.

V gene TRBV11-3 combines with J gene TRBJ2-3; the D call may be TRBD1 or TRBD2 (6 bases each). V gave up 5 bases and J gave up 0 bases, with 12 bases separating them. Germline V gene data show CDR1 as SGHNT and CDR2 as YENEEA. CDR3 length: 15 residues. The CDR3 loop is CASSPGGASTDTQYF. The CDR3 DNA is TGTGCCAGCAGCCCCGGGGGCGCTAGCACAGATACGCAGTATTTT.

The sample holds one count of this clonotype. The chain links TRBV13 to TRBJ2-1, with a possible D match to TRBD1 (5 bases). V was trimmed by 5 bases and J by 10 bases, leaving 21 bases between them. In germline, CDR1 is PRHDT, CDR2 FYEKMQ (reference sequence). The CDR3 length is 15 residues. The CDR3: CASSPKRFISGEQFF. The CDR3 DNA reads as TGTGCCAGCAGCCCTAAACGCTTTATATCAGGGGAGCAGTTCTTC.

The chain recombines TRBV6-5 with TRBJ1-5; the D gene is possibly TRBD1 (5 bases). CDR3 length equals 14 residues. V lost 5 bases to trimming and J lost 6 bases, with 14 bases between them. Germline V gene sequence: CDR1 MNHEY, CDR2 SVGAGI. The CDR3 loop is CASSDGAGGQPQHF. CDR3 in DNA: TGTGCCAGCAGTGATGGGGCGGGGGGTCAGCCCCAGCATTTT.

The gene calls are TRBV2 and TRBJ2-7; D is perhaps TRBD1 (6 bases). The last part of the DNA fits TRBJ2-5 better; the J call may be wrong. Germline CDR1 is SNHLY and CDR2 is FYNNEI. CDR3 length: 13 residues. Here the CDR3 DNA reads TGTGCCAGCAGTGAGACAGGTGGCGAGACCCAGTACTTC. Translated, it gives CASSETGGETQYF.

This clonotype was picked up a small number of times. This chain links TRBV15 with TRBJ2-6; tentative D call: TRBD1 (5 bases). This CDR3 region has 16 residues. The germline gives CDR1 LNHNV, CDR2 YYDKDF (reference sequence). V was shortened by 3 bases and J by 0 bases, with 9 bases between the two germline ends. The CDR3 bases are TGTGCCACCAGCAGGACCCAGGGCTCTGGGGCCAACGTCCTGACTTTC. Its translation: CATSRTQGSGANVLTF.

The gene calls are TRBV20-1 and TRBJ1-6, with a tentative D call TRBD1 (5 bases). The CDR3 length is 14 residues. Trimming stripped 6 bases from V and 7 bases from J, with 16 bases between. The germline V gene has CDR1 DFQATT and CDR2 SNEGSKA (reference sequence). CDR3 in amino acids: CSATPWGRNSPLHF. CDR3 nucleotide sequence: TGCAGTGCCACCCCTTGGGGCAGAAATTCACCCCTCCACTTT.

The chain couples TRBV28 to TRBJ2-7; D may match TRBD1 or TRBD2 (5 bases each). Trimming shortened V by 4 bases and J by 12 bases, and 19 bases separated the two germline ends. Germline assignment: CDR1 MDHEN and CDR2 SYDVKM. The length of the CDR3 is 13 residues. CDR3 loop: CASSSEPGRFRYF. CDR3 in DNA: TGTGCCAGCAGTTCCGAACCGGGACGATTTCGGTACTTC.

This CDR3 is CSASTRTRQSYVKVHGEQYF. The CDR3 coding sequence is TGCAGCGCTTCAACTCGGACACGACAATCTTACGTGAAGGTGCATGGCGAGCAGTACTTC. The V gene is TRBV29-1, the J gene TRBJ2-4; D may be TRBD1 (5 bases). The closer fit of TRBJ2-7 to the DNA end suggests the J call may be wrong. The V gene's germline CDR1 is SQVTM and CDR2 ANQGSEA. CDR3 length equals 20 residues.

This clonotype has a handful of counts. This sequence joins TRBV4-1 and TRBJ2-7; D perhaps matches TRBD2 (5 bases). CDR1 is MGHRA, CDR2 YSYEKL, per germline. This CDR3 contains 14 residues. V was pared by 4 bases and J by 2 bases, with 12 bases between. CDR3 DNA sequence: TGCGCCAGCAGCCCCTTGGCGGGTGCCTACGAGCAGTACTTC. Protein sequence: CASSPLAGAYEQYF.

The chain is built from TRBV12-3 or TRBV12-4 and TRBJ2-3; TRBD1 might be the D (5 bases). The CDR3 spans 15 residues. Deletions cut 1 base from V and 3 bases from J, with 11 bases between. The CDR3 protein is CASSLGQRGTDTQYF. As DNA, the CDR3 is TGTGCCAGCAGTTTAGGGCAAAGGGGAACAGATACGCAGTATTTT.

CDR3 bases: TGTGCCAGCATCCCGGGAGGGGGACAGCTCTACGAGCAGTACTTC. Translating it yields CASIPGGGQLYEQYF. The J gene is TRBJ2-7, the V gene TRBV7-9; tentatively, D is TRBD2 (8 bases). This CDR3 spans 15 amino acids. Germline values: CDR1 SEHNR, CDR2 FQNEAQ (reference sequence). The V end lost 7 bases, the J end lost 3 bases, and 19 bases lay between the germline ends.

V usage is TRBV7-9 and J usage is TRBJ2-7, with 11 bases aligning to TRBD1. With V trimmed by 3 bases and J by 0 bases, 10 bases remained unmatched. The CDR3 sequence is 18 residues long. CDR1 SEHNR and CDR2 FQNEAQ come from the germline V gene (reference sequence). The CDR3 sequence: CASSFPGQGGGFSYEQYF. CDR3 DNA sequence: TGTGCCAGCAGCTTCCCGGGACAGGGGGGGGGATTCTCCTACGAGCAGTACTTC.

In its sample, this clonotype was seen a few times. The V and J genes are TRBV10-3 and TRBJ1-2; 8 nucleotides match TRBD1. The CDR3 sequence is 17 residues long. The germline V gene has CDR1 ENHRY and CDR2 SYGVKD. J lost 0 bases, V lost 7 bases, and 13 bases had no gene match. DNA of the CDR3: TGTGCCATCAATGAACAGGGGGTCCACCCAGCTAACTATGGCTACACCTTC. Residues: CAINEQGVHPANYGYTF.

In its sample, this clonotype was seen a few times. This chain uses TRBV4-1 with TRBJ2-5; D is ambiguous. The CDR3 is 15 residues long. Per germline, CDR1 MGHRA and CDR2 YSYEKL. Trimming removed 2 bases from V and 1 base from J, with 11 bases in between. The DNA for the CDR3 is TGCGCCAGCAGCCAAATTCTTCTCGGCCAAGAGACCCAGTACTTC. Protein sequence: CASSQILLGQETQYF.

This clonotype showed up just a few times. The chain couples TRBV28 to TRBJ1-6; D call uncertain. Between the trimmed V and J ends, which lost 5 bases and 0 bases, there was a span of 8 bases. CDR1 is MDHEN and CDR2 is SYDVKM in the germline V gene. The CDR3 contains 15 residues. CDR3 region: CASSMGSSYNSPLHF. The CDR3 DNA is TGTGCCAGCAGTATGGGTAGCTCCTATAATTCACCCCTCCACTTT.

The V gene is TRBV6-1, the J gene TRBJ2-1; D uncertain. The CDR3 is 14 residues long. CDR1 is MNHNS, CDR2 SASEGT, per germline. Trimming removed 2 bases at V and 10 bases at J, with 15 bases between. This CDR3 is CASSELLDINEQFF. The CDR3, as DNA: TGTGCCAGCAGTGAACTCCTAGATATTAACGAGCAGTTCTTC.

In this sample, this clonotype turned up a few times. The chain joins TRBV7-2 to TRBJ1-2; D unresolved. Trimming took off 3 bases at V and 5 bases at J, with 7 bases between the two ends. The germline V gene has CDR1 SGHTA and CDR2 FQGNSA. The CDR3 has 12 residues. The CDR3 DNA sequence: TGTGCCAGCAGCTTTGGAGGGTATGGCTACACCTTC. Protein sequence: CASSFGGYGYTF.

The genes are TRBV24-1 and TRBJ2-1; 10 bases are a match to TRBD2. After removal of 7 bases from V and 8 bases from J, the junction contained 10 bases not matched to a gene. CDR1 is KGHDR, CDR2 SFDVKD, per germline. This CDR3 has 15 amino acids. The CDR3 loop reads CATSKLAGDIDEQFF. CDR3 DNA: TGTGCCACCAGCAAGCTAGCGGGAGATATCGATGAGCAGTTCTTC.

This chain joins TRBV7-2 and TRBJ2-1; 10 bases are shared with TRBD2. CDR3 length: 16 amino acids. Germline V gene lookup returns CDR1 SGHTA and CDR2 FQGNSA. V dropped 5 bases and J dropped 10; count of bases not matched to a gene: 14. CDR3 bases: TGTGCCAGCAGCCCGAGAGGGGGACTAGCGAGGAGCGAGCAGTTCTTC. Translated: CASSPRGGLARSEQFF.

The chain joins TRBV7-2 to TRBJ2-2; D not certain. The CDR3 extends over 16 amino acids. Germline V gene sequence: CDR1 SGHTA, CDR2 FQGNSA. V was pared by 1 base and J by 4 bases, with 13 bases between. Here the CDR3 reads CASSLDGGIGTGELFF. CDR3 in DNA: TGTGCCAGCAGCTTAGACGGCGGCATTGGCACCGGGGAGCTGTTTTTT.

This clonotype was detected once. The V gene is TRBV4-1, the J gene TRBJ2-1, with 9 bases identical to TRBD2. Unmatched junction bases numbered 6, after V lost 6 bases and J lost 9 bases. The germline V gene has CDR1 MGHRA and CDR2 YSYEKL. The CDR3 sequence is 13 residues long. This CDR3 reads CASRERGVGEQFF. CDR3 DNA: TGCGCCAGCAGGGAGCGGGGGGTGGGTGAGCAGTTCTTC.

V is TRBV2 and J is TRBJ2-5; a weak D match, TRBD1 (6 bases). Deletions cut 7 bases from V and 7 bases from J, with 19 bases between. Germline-derived CDR1 and CDR2 are SNHLY and FYNNEI. The CDR3 totals 14 residues. CDR3 region: CASTLGTGLGTQYF. In nucleotides, the CDR3 is TGTGCCAGCACCCTGGGAACAGGGCTTGGGACCCAGTACTTC.

Comment on this clonotype: Its ends do not fully match the called genes, so a read error is possible. The V call is TRBV12-5, the J call TRBJ2-4, with a tentative D call TRBD2 (5 bases). The germline V gene has CDR1 LGHNT and CDR2 FRNRAP. The CDR3 runs 15 residues. The CDR3 loop is CASYRAPLAKNIRYF. The CDR3 DNA reads as TGTGCTAGCTACCGCGCCCCGCTAGCCAAAAACATTCGGTACTTC.

A few counts support this clonotype. This chain joins TRBV7-2 and TRBJ2-1, with 9 bases that match TRBD2. The CDR3 has 13 residues. The V gene's germline CDR1 is SGHTA and CDR2 FQGNSA. CDR3 in DNA: TGTACAGCGGGGGGTGGGTCCTACAATGAGCAGTTCTTC. Residues: CTAGGGSYNEQFF.

The chain links TRBV10-3 to TRBJ2-5, with a possible D match to TRBD2 (5 bases). Near its end, the DNA agrees better with TRBJ2-7, so the J call may be wrong. This CDR3 is built from 14 residues. Germline V gives CDR1 ENHRY, CDR2 SYGVKD. The CDR3, as DNA: TGTGCCATCAGTGAGGAGGGAGTGACCCACGAGCAGTACTTC. It translates to CAISEEGVTHEQYF.

This clonotype was seen only a few times. The rearrangement uses TRBV11-1 and TRBJ2-3; TRBD2 agrees at 10 bases. CDR1 and CDR2 (germline): SGHAT, FQDESV (reference sequence). This CDR3 is built from 14 residues. V was clipped by 5 bases and J by 3 bases; unmatched bases: 2. The CDR3 spells CASSAGLATDTQYF. CDR3 coding DNA: TGTGCCAGCAGCGCGGGACTAGCGACAGATACGCAGTATTTT.

The V call is TRBV21-1, the J call TRBJ1-2; TRBD1, the table's D call, was not compared with the DNA. TRBV21-1 is annotated as a pseudogene. The CDR3 has 16 amino acids. CDR3: CASSKAQPRPPYGYTF. The CDR3 DNA sequence: TGTGCCAGCAGCAAAGCCCAACCCCGGCCCCCCTATGGCTACACCTTC.

A few counts support this clonotype. The rearrangement uses TRBV27 and TRBJ1-5, with 12 positions matching TRBD1. The CDR3 is 14 amino acids. CDR1 is MNHEY and CDR2 is SMNVEV in the germline V gene (reference sequence). The V segment lost 5 bases and the J segment 7 bases; nucleotides outside the gene matches: 3. CDR3 sequence reads: CASSAGTGGQPQHF. CDR3 nucleotide sequence: TGTGCCAGCAGTGCCGGGACAGGGGGCCAGCCCCAGCATTTT.

J is TRBJ2-1 and V is TRBV20-1; the D gene is possibly TRBD2 (5 bases). Trimming stripped 3 bases from V and 10 bases from J, with 13 bases between. Looked up from germline, CDR1 is DFQATT and CDR2 is SNEGSKA (reference sequence). The CDR3 runs 12 residues. The CDR3 sequence: CSASSLASEQFF. The DNA for the CDR3 is TGCAGTGCTAGTAGCCTAGCTAGCGAGCAGTTCTTC.

This chain uses TRBV20-1 with TRBJ2-3; 8 bases fit TRBD2. The CDR3 totals 15 residues. The V and J ends lost 3 bases and 2 bases, in that order; junction bases with no gene match: 7. Germline CDR1 is DFQATT and CDR2 is SNEGSKA (reference sequence). As DNA, the CDR3 is TGCAGTGCTAGTGGGGCTAGCGGGTTCACAGATACGCAGTATTTT. Protein product: CSASGASGFTDTQYF.